This TCR beta chain was captured in a study of blood T cell repertoires in COVID-19. Study overall: From T cells, B-cell-depleted T cells, or PBMCs came the material, which was cDNA or gDNA.

Authors' processing steps: Amplification of reference gene primers was used by the study to estimate nucleated cell counts. Measured with immunoSEQ multiplex PCR; TCRdb has only the in-frame clones, and not every one. V and J calls plus clone size are reproduced from that table; the DNA served to infer D and trimming. The data show 75,000 to 90,000 clones, roughly 80% seen once. While infection was still active, Seattle patients were enrolled and then followed longitudinally. Germline V gene data show CDR1 as MGHDK and CDR2 as SYGVNS. The length of the CDR3 is 15 residues. The germline V and J ends were trimmed by 1 base and 2 bases, with 11 bases remaining between them.

This TCR derives from a man aged 55 to 70 with COVID-19, enrolled during active disease. The chain carries TRBV25-1 and TRBJ1-2; a weak D match, TRBD1 (5 bases). Source material: peripheral blood. In DNA, the CDR3 is TGTGCCAGCAGTGAATCCCAGGGCACAAACTATGGCTACACCTTC. Amino acids: CASSESQGTNYGYTF.